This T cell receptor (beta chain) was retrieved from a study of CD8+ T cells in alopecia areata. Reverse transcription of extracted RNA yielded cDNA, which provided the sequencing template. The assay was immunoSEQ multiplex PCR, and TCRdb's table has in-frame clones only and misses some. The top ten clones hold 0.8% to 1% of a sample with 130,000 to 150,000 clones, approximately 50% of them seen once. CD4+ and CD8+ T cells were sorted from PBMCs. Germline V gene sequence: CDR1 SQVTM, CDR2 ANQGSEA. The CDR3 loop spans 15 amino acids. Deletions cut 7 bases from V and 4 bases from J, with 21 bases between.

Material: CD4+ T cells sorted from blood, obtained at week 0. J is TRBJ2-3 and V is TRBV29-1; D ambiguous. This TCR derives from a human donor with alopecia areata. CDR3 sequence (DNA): TGCAGCGGAGGTGCTGCGCCCCTTAGTTCAGATACGCAGTATTTT. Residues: CSGGAAPLSSDTQYF.